There are a few counts of the clone carrying this TCR beta chain. What it recognizes is unknown. This specimen comes from a study of T cells after yellow fever vaccination. On the study more broadly: Preparation used SMART-Seq v4 Ultra Low Input for the low-cell-number fractions.

The study, taken as a whole, reports: Detected again after the booster were most primary-vaccination clones, at nearly 97% CD4 and roughly 88% CD8. Although the secondary response was weaker, it peaked faster, at day 5 versus 15.

TCRdb independently ran MiXCR on the 5' RACE reads; one entry per CDR3 protein. The table has around 350,000 distinct CDR3 sequences, 6.2% seen once. The sequencing used PBMCs, collected 5 days after the yellow fever booster vaccination. The sequence derives from a man aged 25 to 45 who received the YFV17D yellow fever vaccine.

CDR3 residues: CAWSPRGIGNQPQHF. CDR3 DNA sequence: TGTGCCTGGAGCCCAAGGGGAATTGGCAATCAGCCCCAGCATTTT. The chain recombines TRBV30 with TRBJ1-5; D is perhaps TRBD1 (5 bases). From germline, CDR1 is GTSNPN and CDR2 SVGIG (reference sequence). The V gene lost 3 bases and the J gene lost 2 bases, with 14 bases spanning the gap. The CDR3 runs to 15 residues.